The following is a TCR beta chain sequence with its context. Germline lookup yields CDR1 LNHDA and CDR2 SQIVND (reference sequence). The CDR3 runs 13 residues. V was clipped by 4 bases and J by 0 bases, with 4 bases between them. These donors, healthy bone marrow donors, were studied. This entry comes from a study of cytomegalovirus exposure and HLA in healthy donors. 60 Vbeta and 13 Jbeta primers were used in PCR. The table came from immunoSEQ multiplex PCR; TCRdb's copy has only in-frame clones and leaves some out. The sample yields 40,000 to 45,000 clones, roughly nine tenths seen once. The chain links TRBV19 to TRBJ2-1; D gene ambiguous. Sequenced material: PBMCs. The receptor comes from a woman aged 40 to 50 in good health and CMV-seropositive. CDR3 in amino acids: CASSRSSYNEQFF. The CDR3 DNA is TGTGCCAGTAGTAGGAGCTCCTACAATGAGCAGTTCTTC.